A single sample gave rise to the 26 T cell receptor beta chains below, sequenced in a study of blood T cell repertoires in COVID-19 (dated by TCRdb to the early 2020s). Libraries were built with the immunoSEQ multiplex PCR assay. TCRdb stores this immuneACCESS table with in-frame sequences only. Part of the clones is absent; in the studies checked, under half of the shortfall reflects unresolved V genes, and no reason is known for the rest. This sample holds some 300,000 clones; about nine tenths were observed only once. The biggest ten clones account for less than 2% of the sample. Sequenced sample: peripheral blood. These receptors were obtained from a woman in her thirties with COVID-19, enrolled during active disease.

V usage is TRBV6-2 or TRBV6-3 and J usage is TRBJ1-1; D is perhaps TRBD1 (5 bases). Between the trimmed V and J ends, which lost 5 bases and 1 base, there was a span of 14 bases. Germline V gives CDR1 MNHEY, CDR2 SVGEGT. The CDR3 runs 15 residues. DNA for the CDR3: TGTGCCAGCAGTCTCTACGGGACTGAGAACACTGAAGCTTTCTTT. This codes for CASSLYGTENTEAFF.

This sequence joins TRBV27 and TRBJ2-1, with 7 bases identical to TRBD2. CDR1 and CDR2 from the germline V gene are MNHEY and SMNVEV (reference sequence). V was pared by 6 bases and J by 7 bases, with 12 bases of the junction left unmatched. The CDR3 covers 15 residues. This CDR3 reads CASRGGGDLRNEQFF. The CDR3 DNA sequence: TGTGCCAGCAGGGGCGGGGGTGACCTTAGGAATGAGCAGTTCTTC.

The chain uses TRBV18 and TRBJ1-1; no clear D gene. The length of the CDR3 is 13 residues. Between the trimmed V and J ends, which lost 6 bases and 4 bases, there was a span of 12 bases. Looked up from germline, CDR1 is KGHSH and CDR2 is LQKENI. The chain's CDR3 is CASSAGVATEAFF. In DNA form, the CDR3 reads TGTGCCAGCTCGGCCGGAGTAGCCACTGAAGCTTTCTTT.

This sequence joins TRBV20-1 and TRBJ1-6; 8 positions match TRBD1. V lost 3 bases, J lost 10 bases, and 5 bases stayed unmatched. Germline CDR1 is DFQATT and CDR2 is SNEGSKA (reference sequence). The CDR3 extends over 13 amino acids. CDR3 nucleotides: TGCAGTGCTAGTCGACAGGGGTTATCACCCCTCCACTTT. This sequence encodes CSASRQGLSPLHF.

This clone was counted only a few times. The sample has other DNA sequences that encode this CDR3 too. The CDR3 is CASSLDSSGNTIYF. CDR3 DNA: TGTGCCAGCAGCTTAGACAGTTCTGGAAACACCATATATTTT. V gene TRBV7-9 combines with J gene TRBJ1-3; D call uncertain. This CDR3 spans 14 amino acids. CDR1 and CDR2 (germline): SEHNR, FQNEAQ (reference sequence). Trimming stripped 1 base from V and 1 base from J, with 5 bases between.

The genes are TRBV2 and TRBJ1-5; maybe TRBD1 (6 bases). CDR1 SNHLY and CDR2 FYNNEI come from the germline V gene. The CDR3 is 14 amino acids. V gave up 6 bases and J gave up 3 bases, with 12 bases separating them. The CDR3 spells CASRTGQINQPQHF. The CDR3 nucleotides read TGTGCCAGCAGGACCGGACAGATCAATCAGCCCCAGCATTTT.

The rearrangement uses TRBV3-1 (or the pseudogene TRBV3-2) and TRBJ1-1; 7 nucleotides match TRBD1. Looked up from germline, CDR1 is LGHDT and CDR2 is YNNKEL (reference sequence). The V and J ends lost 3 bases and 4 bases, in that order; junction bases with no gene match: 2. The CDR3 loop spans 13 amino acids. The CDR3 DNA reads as TGTGCCAGCAGCCATAACAGGGGCACTGAAGCTTTCTTT. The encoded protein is CASSHNRGTEAFF.

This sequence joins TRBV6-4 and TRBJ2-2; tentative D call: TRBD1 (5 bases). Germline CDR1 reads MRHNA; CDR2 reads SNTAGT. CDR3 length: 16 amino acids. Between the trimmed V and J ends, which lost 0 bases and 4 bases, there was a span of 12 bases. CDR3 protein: CASSDSDSSVTGELFF. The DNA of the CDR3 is TGTGCCAGCAGTGACTCCGACAGTTCGGTCACCGGGGAGCTGTTTTTT.

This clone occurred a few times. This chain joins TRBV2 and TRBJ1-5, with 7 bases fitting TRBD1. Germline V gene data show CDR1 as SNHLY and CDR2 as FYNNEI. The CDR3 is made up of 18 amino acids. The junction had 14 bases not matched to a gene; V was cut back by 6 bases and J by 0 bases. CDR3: CASREGAGPFYSNQPQHF. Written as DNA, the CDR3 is TGTGCCAGCAGAGAGGGGGCAGGGCCCTTCTATAGCAATCAGCCCCAGCATTTT. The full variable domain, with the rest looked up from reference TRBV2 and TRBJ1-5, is EPEVTQTPSHQVTQMGQEVILRCVPISNHLYFYWYRQILGQKVEFLVSFYNNEISEKSEIFDDQFSVERPDGSNFTLKIRSTKLEDSAMYFCASREGAGPFYSNQPQHFGDGTRLSIL.

The CDR3 sequence: CASSIRGENSGANVLTF. For the CDR3, the DNA is TGTGCCAGCAGCATCAGGGGGGAAAACTCTGGGGCCAACGTCCTGACTTTC. V usage is TRBV7-9 and J usage is TRBJ2-6, with a weak D call TRBD1 (7 bases). Deletions cut 5 bases from V and 0 bases from J, with 14 bases between. The CDR3 consists of 17 residues. From germline, CDR1 is SEHNR and CDR2 FQNEAQ (reference sequence).

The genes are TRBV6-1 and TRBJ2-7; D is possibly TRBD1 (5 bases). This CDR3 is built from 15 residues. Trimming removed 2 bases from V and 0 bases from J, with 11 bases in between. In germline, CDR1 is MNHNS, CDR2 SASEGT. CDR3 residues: CASSEFEQASYEQYF. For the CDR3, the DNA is TGTGCCAGCAGTGAATTTGAACAGGCCTCCTACGAGCAGTACTTC.

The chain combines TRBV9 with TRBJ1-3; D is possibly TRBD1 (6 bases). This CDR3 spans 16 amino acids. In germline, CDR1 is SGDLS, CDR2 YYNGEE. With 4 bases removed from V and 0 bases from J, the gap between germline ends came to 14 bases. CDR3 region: CASSSRQDPSGNTIYF. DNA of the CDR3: TGTGCCAGCAGCTCGAGACAGGACCCCTCTGGAAACACCATATATTTT. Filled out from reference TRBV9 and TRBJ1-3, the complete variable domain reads DSGVTQTPKHLITATGQRVTLRCSPRSGDLSVYWYQQSLDQGLQFLIQYYNGEERAKGNILERFSAQQFPDLHSELNLSSLELGDSALYFCASSSRQDPSGNTIYFGEGSWLTVV.

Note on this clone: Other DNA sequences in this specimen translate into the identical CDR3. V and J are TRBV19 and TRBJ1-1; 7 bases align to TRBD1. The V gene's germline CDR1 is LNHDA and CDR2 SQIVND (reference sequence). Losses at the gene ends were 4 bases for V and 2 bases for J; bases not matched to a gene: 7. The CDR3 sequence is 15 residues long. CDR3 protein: CASSTLGTANTEAFF. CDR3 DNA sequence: TGTGCCAGTAGTACCCTGGGGACAGCAAACACTGAAGCTTTCTTT.

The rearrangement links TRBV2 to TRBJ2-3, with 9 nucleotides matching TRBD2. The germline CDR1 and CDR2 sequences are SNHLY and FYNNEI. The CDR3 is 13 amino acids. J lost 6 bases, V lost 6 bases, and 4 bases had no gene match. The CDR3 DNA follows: TGTGCCAGCAGCACCGGGACTAGCGATACGCAGTATTTT. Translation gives CASSTGTSDTQYF.

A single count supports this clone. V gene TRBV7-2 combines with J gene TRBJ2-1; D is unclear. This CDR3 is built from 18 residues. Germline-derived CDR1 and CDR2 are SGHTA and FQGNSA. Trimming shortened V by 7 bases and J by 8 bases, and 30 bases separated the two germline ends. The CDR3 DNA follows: TGTGCCAGCACCACCAGTCTCAACTTGGCTAGGCTCATGGATGAGCAGTTCTTC. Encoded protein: CASTTSLNLARLMDEQFF.

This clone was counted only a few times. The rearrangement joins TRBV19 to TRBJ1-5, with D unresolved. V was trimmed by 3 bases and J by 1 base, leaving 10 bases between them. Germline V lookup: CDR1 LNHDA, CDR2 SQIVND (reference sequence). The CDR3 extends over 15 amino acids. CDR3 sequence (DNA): TGTGCCAGTAGTATCAAGCCGGGGAGCAATCAGCCCCAGCATTTT. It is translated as CASSIKPGSNQPQHF.

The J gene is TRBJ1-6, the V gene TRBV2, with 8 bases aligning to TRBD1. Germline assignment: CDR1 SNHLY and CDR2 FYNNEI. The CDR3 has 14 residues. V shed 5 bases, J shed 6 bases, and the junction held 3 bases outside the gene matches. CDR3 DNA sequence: TGTGCCAGCAGTCGGGACAGGACTAATTCACCCCTCCACTTT. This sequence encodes CASSRDRTNSPLHF.

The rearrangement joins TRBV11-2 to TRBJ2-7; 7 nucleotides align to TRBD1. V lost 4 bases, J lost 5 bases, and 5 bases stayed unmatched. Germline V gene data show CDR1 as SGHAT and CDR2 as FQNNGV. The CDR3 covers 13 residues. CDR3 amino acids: CASSSDGQDEQYV. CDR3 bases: TGTGCCAGCAGCTCGGATGGACAGGACGAGCAGTACGTC.

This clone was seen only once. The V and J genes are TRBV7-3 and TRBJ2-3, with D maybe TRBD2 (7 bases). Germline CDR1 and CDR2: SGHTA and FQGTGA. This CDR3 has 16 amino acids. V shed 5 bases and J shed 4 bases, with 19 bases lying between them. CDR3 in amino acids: CASSPLGGGLADTQYF. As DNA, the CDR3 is TGTGCCAGCAGCCCCCTAGGGGGGGGCTTGGCAGATACGCAGTATTTT.

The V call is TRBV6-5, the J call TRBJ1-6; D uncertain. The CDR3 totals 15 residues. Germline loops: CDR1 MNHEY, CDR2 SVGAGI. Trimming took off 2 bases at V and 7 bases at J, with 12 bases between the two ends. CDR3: CASSYEGIGNSPLHF. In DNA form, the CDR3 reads TGTGCCAGCAGTTACGAGGGTATTGGGAATTCACCCCTCCACTTT.

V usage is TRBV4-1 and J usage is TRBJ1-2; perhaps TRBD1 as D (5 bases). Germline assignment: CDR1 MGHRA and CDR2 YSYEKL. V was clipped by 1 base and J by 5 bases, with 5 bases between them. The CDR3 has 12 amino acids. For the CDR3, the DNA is TGCGCCAGCAGCCAAGGACAGTATGGCTACACCTTC. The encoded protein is CASSQGQYGYTF.

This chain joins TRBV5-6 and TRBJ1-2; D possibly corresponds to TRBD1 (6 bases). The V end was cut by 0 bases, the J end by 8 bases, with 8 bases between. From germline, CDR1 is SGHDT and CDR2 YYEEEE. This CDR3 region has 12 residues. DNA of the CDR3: TGTGCCAGCAGCTTGGGAGGGACAGGCTACACCTTC. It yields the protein CASSLGGTGYTF.

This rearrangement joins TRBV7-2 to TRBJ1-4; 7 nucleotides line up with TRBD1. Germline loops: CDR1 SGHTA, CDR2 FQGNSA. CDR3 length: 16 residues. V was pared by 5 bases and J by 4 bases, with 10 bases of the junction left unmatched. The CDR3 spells CASSNLPGQINEKLFF. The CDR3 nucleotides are TGTGCCAGCAGCAACCTTCCGGGACAGATTAATGAAAAACTGTTTTTT.

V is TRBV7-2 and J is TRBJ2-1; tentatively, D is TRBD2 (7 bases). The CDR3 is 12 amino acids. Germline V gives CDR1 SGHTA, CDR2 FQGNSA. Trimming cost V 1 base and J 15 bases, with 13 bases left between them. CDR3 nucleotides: TGTGCCAGCAGCTTAGTCGGGGGGCTCCGGTTCTTC. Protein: CASSLVGGLRFF. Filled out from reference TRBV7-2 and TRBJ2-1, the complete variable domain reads GAGVSQSPSNKVTEKGKDVELRCDPISGHTALYWYRQSLGQGLEFLIYFQGNSAPDKSGLPSDRFSAERTGGSVSTLTIQRTQQEDSAVYLCASSLVGGLRFFGPGTRLTVL.

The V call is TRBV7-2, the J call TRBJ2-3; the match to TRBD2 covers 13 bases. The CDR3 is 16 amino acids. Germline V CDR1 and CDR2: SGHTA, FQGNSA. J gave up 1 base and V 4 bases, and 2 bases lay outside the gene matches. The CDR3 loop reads CASSYGTSGGTDTQYF. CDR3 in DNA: TGTGCCAGCAGCTACGGGACTAGCGGGGGCACAGATACGCAGTATTTT.

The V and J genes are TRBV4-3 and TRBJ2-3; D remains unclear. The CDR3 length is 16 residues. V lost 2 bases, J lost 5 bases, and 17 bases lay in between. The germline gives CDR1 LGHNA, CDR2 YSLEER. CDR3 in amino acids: CASSQTSSYSGDTQYF. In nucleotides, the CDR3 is TGCGCCAGCAGCCAAACCAGTTCTTATTCGGGAGATACGCAGTATTTT.